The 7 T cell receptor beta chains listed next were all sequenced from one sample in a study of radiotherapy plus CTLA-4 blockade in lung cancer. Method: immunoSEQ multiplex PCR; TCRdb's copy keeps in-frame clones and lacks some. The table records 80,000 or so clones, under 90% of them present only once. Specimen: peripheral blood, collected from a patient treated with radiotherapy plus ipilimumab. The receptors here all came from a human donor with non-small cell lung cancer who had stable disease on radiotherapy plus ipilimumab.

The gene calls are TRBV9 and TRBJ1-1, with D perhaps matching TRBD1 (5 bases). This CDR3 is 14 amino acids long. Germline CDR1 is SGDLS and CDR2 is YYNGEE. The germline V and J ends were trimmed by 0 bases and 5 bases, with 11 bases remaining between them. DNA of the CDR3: TGTGCCAGCAGCGTAGGCGGGGCGCATACTGAAGCTTTCTTT. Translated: CASSVGGAHTEAFF. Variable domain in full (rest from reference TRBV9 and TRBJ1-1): DSGVTQTPKHLITATGQRVTLRCSPRSGDLSVYWYQQSLDQGLQFLIQYYNGEERAKGNILERFSAQQFPDLHSELNLSSLELGDSALYFCASSVGGAHTEAFFGQGTRLTVV.

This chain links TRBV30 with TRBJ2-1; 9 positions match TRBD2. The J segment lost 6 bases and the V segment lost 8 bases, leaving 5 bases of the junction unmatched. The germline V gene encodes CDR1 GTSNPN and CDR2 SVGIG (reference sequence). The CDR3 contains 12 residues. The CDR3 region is CAGGRASNEQFF. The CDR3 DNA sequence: TGTGCCGGCGGGAGGGCCTCCAATGAGCAGTTCTTC.

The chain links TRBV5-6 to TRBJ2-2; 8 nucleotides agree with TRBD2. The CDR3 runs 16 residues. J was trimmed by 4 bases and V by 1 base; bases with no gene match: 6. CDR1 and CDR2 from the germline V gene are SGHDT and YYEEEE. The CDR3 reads CASSLWAGGLTGELFF. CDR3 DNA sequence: TGTGCCAGCAGCTTGTGGGCGGGAGGACTCACCGGGGAGCTGTTTTTT.

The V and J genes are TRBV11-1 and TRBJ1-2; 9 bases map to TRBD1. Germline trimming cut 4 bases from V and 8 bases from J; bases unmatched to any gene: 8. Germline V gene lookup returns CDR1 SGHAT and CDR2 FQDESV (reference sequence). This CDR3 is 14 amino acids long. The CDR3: CASSSSGTGSGYTF. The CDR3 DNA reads TGTGCCAGCAGCTCCTCCGGGACAGGGTCCGGCTACACCTTC. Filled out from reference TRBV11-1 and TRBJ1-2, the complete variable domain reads EAEVAQSPRYKITEKSQAVAFWCDPISGHATLYWYRQILGQGPELLVQFQDESVVDDSQLPKDRFSAERLKGVDSTLKIQPAELGDSAMYLCASSSSGTGSGYTFGSGTRLTVV.

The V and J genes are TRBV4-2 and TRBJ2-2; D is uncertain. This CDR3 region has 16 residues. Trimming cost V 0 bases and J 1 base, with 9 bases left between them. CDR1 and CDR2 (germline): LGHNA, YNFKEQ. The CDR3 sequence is CASSQDPTGNTGELFF. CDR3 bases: TGTGCCAGCAGCCAAGATCCGACCGGGAACACCGGGGAGCTGTTTTTT.

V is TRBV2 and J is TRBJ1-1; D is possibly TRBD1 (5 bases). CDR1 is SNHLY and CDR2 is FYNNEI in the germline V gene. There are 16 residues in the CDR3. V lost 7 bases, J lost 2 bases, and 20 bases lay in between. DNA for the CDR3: TGTGCCAGCACGATGCTCTGGGGCAGGCGAAACACTGAAGCTTTCTTT. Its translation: CASTMLWGRRNTEAFF.

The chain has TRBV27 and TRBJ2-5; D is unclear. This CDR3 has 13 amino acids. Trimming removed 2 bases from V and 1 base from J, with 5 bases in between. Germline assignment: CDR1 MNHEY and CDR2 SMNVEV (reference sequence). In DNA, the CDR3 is TGTGCCAGCAGTTTACGTGTCCAAGAGACCCAGTACTTC. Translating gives CASSLRVQETQYF.